This TCR beta chain was captured in a study of response to subunit inactivated influenza vaccine. The study's findings and limits: There was a suggestion from the authors that each seasonal influenza vaccination recruits few new T cells.

This clonotype was observed once. Its antigen is still unknown. TCRdb independently ran MiXCR on the RT-PCR reads; one entry per CDR3 protein. The data show over 650,000 distinct CDR3 sequences, under 20% seen once. Per germline, CDR1 KGHSY and CDR2 FQNENV. With V trimmed by 4 bases and J by 4 bases, 7 bases remained unmatched. There are 15 residues in the CDR3. The V and J genes are TRBV16 and TRBJ2-3, with 8 bases matching TRBD2. The receptor was derived from a man in his forties or fifties who received an inactivated influenza vaccine. The sequenced sample was PBMCs from blood, obtained about 5 days after vaccination. CDR3: CASSPRGGRADTQYF. The CDR3 DNA is TGTGCCAGCAGCCCCCGCGGGGGGCGCGCAGATACGCAGTATTTT. Combining the CDR3 with reference TRBV16 and TRBJ2-3 gives the whole variable domain GEEVAQTPKHLVRGEGQKAKLYCAPIKGHSYVFWYQQVLKNEFKFLISFQNENVFDETGMPKERFSAKCLPNSPCSLEIQATKLEDSAVYFCASSPRGGRADTQYFGPGTRLTVL.